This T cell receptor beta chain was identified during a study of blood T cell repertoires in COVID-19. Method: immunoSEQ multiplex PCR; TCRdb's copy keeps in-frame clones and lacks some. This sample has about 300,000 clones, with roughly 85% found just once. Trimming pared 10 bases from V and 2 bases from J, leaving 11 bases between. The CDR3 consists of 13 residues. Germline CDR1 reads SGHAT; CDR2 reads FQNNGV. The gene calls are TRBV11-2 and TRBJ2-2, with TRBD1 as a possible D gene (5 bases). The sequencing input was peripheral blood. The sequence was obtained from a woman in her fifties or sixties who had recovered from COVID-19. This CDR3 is CATSDTNTGELFF. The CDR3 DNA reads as TGTGCCACCTCGGACACAAACACCGGGGAGCTGTTTTTT.